Presented here are 2 T cell receptor beta chains from one specimen sequenced in a study of cytomegalovirus exposure and HLA in healthy donors. The PCR was carried out with 60 Vbeta primers and 13 Jbeta primers. Libraries were prepared by immunoSEQ multiplex PCR; TCRdb keeps only in-frame clonotypes and omits some of them. The sample carries about 130,000 clones, roughly four fifths recorded once. Sequencing input: PBMCs. These receptor sequences come from a woman aged 50 to 60 in good health and CMV-seropositive.

This CDR3 is CASSAHPDQPQHF. CDR3 in DNA: TGTGCCAGCAGTGCACACCCCGATCAGCCCCAGCATTTT. J is TRBJ1-5 and V is TRBV2, with unresolved D. The CDR3 is 13 residues long. Trimming removed 4 bases from V and 5 bases from J, with 9 bases in between. CDR1 and CDR2 from the germline V gene are SNHLY and FYNNEI.

This chain uses TRBV6-5 with TRBJ2-2; D possibly corresponds to TRBD2 (6 bases). Trimming took 4 bases from V and 4 from J, leaving 10 bases between them. The CDR3 loop spans 14 amino acids. Germline V lookup: CDR1 MNHEY, CDR2 SVGAGI. The CDR3 DNA is TGTGCCAGCAGTTCATCCGGGGGCACCGGGGAGCTGTTTTTT. This gives the protein CASSSSGGTGELFF.